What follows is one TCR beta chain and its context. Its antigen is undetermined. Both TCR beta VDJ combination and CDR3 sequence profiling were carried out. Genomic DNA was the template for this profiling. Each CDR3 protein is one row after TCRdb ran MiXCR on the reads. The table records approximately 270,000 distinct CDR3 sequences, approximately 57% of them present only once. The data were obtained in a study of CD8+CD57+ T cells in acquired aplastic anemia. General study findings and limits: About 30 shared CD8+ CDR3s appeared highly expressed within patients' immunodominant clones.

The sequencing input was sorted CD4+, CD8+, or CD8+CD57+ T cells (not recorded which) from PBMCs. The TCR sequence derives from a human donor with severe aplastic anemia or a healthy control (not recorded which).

CDR3 protein: CASSEAGDFRYNEQFF. The CDR3 DNA reads as TGTGCCAGCAGTGAAGCAGGAGACTTCCGATACAATGAGCAGTTCTTC. The chain has TRBV2 and TRBJ2-1; D unclear. CDR1 is SNHLY, CDR2 FYNNEI, per germline. Deletions cut 0 bases from V and 4 bases from J, with 13 bases between. There are 16 residues in the CDR3.